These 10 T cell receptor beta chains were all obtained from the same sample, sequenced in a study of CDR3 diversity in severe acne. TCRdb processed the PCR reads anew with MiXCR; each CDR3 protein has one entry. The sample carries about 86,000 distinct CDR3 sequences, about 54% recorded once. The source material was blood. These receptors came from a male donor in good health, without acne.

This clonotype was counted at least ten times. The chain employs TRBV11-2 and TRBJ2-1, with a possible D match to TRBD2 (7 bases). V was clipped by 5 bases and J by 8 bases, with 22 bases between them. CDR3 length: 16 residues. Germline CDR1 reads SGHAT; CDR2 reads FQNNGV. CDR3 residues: CASSPLRGRAGYEQFF. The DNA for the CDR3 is TGTGCCAGCAGCCCGCTAAGGGGGAGGGCCGGTTATGAGCAGTTCTTC. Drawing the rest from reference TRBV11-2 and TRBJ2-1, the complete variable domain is EAGVAQSPRYKIIEKRQSVAFWCNPISGHATLYWYQQILGQGPKLLIQFQNNGVVDDSQLPKDRFSAERLKGVDSTLKIQPAKLEDSAVYLCASSPLRGRAGYEQFFGPGTRLTVL.

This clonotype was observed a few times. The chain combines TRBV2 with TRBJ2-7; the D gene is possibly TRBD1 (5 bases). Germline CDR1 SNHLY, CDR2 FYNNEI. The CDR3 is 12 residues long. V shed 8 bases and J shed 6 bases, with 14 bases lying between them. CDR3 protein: CASLHGAGEQYF. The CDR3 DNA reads TGTGCCAGCCTCCATGGGGCCGGCGAGCAGTACTTC.

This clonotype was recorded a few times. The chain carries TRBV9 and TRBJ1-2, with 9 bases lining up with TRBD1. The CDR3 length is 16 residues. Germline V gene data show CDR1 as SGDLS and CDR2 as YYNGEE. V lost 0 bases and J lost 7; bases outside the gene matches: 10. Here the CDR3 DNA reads TGTGCCAGCAGCGTAGGAGGGACAGGGAGGTTGAGTGGCTACACCTTC. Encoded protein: CASSVGGTGRLSGYTF.

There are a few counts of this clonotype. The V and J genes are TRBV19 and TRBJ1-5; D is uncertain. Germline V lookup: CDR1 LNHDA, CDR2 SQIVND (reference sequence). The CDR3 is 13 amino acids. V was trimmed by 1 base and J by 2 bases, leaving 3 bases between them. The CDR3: CASSIARNQPQHF. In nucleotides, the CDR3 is TGTGCCAGTAGTATAGCCCGCAATCAGCCCCAGCATTTT.

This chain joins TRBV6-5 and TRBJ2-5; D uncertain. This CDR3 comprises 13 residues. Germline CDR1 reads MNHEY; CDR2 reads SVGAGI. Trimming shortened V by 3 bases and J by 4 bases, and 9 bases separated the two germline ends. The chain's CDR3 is CASSYSWGETQYF. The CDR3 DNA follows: TGTGCCAGCAGTTATAGTTGGGGAGAGACCCAGTACTTC.

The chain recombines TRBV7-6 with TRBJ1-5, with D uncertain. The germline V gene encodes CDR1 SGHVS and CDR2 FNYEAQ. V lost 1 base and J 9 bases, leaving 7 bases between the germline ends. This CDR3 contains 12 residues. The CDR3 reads CASSLEGTPQHF. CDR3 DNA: TGTGCCAGCAGCTTAGAAGGTACGCCCCAGCATTTT. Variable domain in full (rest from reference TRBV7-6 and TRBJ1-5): GAGVSQSPRYKVTKRGQDVALRCDPISGHVSLYWYRQALGQGPEFLTYFNYEAQQDKSGLPNDRFSAERPEGSISTLTIQRTEQRDSAMYRCASSLEGTPQHFGDGTRLSIL.

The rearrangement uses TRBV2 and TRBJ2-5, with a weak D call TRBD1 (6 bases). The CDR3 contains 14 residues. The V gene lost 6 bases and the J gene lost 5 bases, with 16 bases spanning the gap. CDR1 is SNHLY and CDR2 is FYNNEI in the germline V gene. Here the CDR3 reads CASSQNRDMETQYF. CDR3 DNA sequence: TGTGCCAGCAGCCAGAACAGGGATATGGAGACCCAGTACTTC. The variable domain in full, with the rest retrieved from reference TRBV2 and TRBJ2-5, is EPEVTQTPSHQVTQMGQEVILRCVPISNHLYFYWYRQILGQKVEFLVSFYNNEISEKSEIFDDQFSVERPDGSNFTLKIRSTKLEDSAMYFCASSQNRDMETQYFGPGTRLLVL.

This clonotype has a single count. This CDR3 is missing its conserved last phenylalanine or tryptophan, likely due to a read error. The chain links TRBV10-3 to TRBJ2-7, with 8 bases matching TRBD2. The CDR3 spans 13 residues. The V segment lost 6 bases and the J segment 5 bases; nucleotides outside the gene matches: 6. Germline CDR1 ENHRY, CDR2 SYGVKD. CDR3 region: CAIRGTSSDEQYL. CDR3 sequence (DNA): TGTGCCATCAGAGGGACTAGTTCCGACGAGCAGTACCTC.

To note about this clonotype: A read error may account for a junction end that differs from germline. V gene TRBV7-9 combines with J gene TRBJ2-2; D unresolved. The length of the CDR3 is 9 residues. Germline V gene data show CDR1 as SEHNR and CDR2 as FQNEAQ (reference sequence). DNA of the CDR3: TGTGCCAGCAGCTTAAACCTGGGATTT. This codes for CASSLNLGF. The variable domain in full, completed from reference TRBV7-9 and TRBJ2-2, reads DTGVSQNPRHKITKRGQNVTFRCDPISEHNRLYWYRQTLGQGPEFLTYFQNEAQLEKSRLLSDRFSAERPKGSFSTLEIQRTEQGDSAMYLCASSLNLGFGEGSRLTVL.

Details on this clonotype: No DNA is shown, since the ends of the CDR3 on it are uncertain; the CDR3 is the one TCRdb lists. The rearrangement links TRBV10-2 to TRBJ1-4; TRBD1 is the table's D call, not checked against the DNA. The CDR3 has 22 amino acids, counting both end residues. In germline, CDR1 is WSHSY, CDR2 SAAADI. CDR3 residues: CASSSSDNEQFFGPGTREKLFF.